Listed here are 10 T cell receptor beta chains from one sample, sequenced in a study of T cell changes during pregnancy in multiple sclerosis. Sequenced by immunoSEQ multiplex PCR; TCRdb stores in-frame clones only, minus some. The data show tens of thousands of clones, 85% to 95% seen once. The sample consisted of CD8+ T cells from peripheral blood mononuclear cells, taken before pregnancy. The receptors stem from a female donor with multiple sclerosis, enrolled in a pregnancy study.

The rearrangement links TRBV4-2 to TRBJ2-7; TRBD2 matches 8 bases. The CDR3 extends over 21 amino acids. V dropped 1 base and J dropped 4; count of bases not matched to a gene: 24. Germline V gene lookup returns CDR1 LGHNA and CDR2 YNFKEQ. The CDR3 DNA follows: TGTGCCAGCAGCCAAGGCCTACTAGCGGAGCGCGAGTCGGGGGCCCCTTACGAGCAGTACTTC. Translated: CASSQGLLAERESGAPYEQYF.

The V call is TRBV30, the J call TRBJ1-5; D perhaps matches TRBD1 (5 bases). V lost 3 bases and J lost 4, with 13 bases in between. CDR1 is GTSNPN, CDR2 SVGIG, per germline (reference sequence). The CDR3 length is 14 residues. This CDR3 reads CAWRMDGGNQPQHF. The CDR3 coding sequence is TGTGCCTGGAGGATGGACGGGGGAAATCAGCCCCAGCATTTT.

The genes are TRBV19 and TRBJ1-3, with D possibly TRBD1 on 6 matching bases. Germline CDR1 and CDR2: LNHDA and SQIVND (reference sequence). Trimming stripped 5 bases from V and 1 base from J, with 15 bases between. This CDR3 region has 16 residues. CDR3 sequence: CASSPGHPESGNTIYF. The CDR3 DNA sequence: TGTGCCAGTAGTCCGGGACATCCTGAGTCTGGAAACACCATATATTTT. Full variable domain (missing parts from reference TRBV19 and TRBJ1-3): DGGITQSPKYLFRKEGQNVTLSCEQNLNHDAMYWYRQDPGQGLRLIYYSQIVNDFQKGDIAEGYSVSREKKESFPLTVTSAQKNPTAFYLCASSPGHPESGNTIYFGEGSWLTVV.

The chain carries TRBV4-3 and TRBJ2-7; D might be TRBD2 (7 bases). The CDR3 contains 15 residues. In germline, CDR1 is LGHNA, CDR2 YSLEER. Trimming cost V 3 bases and J 5 bases, with 17 bases left between them. The DNA for the CDR3 is TGCGCCAGCAGCCAGGGGGCGGGAGTTATCAACGAGCAGTACTTC. Translating it yields CASSQGAGVINEQYF.

This clone was counted once. The gene calls are TRBV7-9 and TRBJ2-1; 13 nucleotides align to TRBD2. With 5 bases clipped from V and 9 bases from J, the junction kept 16 bases outside the gene matches. Germline lookup yields CDR1 SEHNR and CDR2 FQNEAQ (reference sequence). The CDR3 has 18 amino acids. The CDR3 sequence: CASSPRPGTSGIGGEQFF. The CDR3 coding sequence is TGTGCCAGCAGCCCACGTCCCGGGACTAGCGGGATCGGGGGTGAGCAGTTCTTC.

This chain joins TRBV30 and TRBJ1-1, with TRBD1 identical over 9 bases. Germline assignment: CDR1 GTSNPN and CDR2 SVGIG (reference sequence). With V trimmed by 3 bases and J by 1 base, 3 bases remained unmatched. The CDR3 is 14 residues long. Written as DNA, the CDR3 is TGTGCCTGGAGCCCGGGACAGGGGAACACTGAAGCTTTCTTT. Amino acid sequence: CAWSPGQGNTEAFF.

This sequence joins TRBV5-5 and TRBJ1-1; D call uncertain. Trimming removed 1 base from V and 3 bases from J, with 19 bases in between. CDR3 length: 17 residues. CDR1 is SGHKS, CDR2 YYEKEE, per germline (reference sequence). CDR3 coding DNA: TGTGCCAGCAGCTTGTGGCAGGCACCCCGGATGGACACTGAAGCTTTCTTT. This gives the protein CASSLWQAPRMDTEAFF.

The chain employs TRBV27 and TRBJ2-1; D is ambiguous. The CDR3 totals 12 residues. Germline CDR1 MNHEY, CDR2 SMNVEV (reference sequence). V lost 8 bases, J lost 6 bases, and 11 bases lay in between. This CDR3 is CASAPGVNEQFF. CDR3 nucleotides: TGTGCCAGCGCTCCTGGAGTCAATGAGCAGTTCTTC.

This chain links TRBV19 with TRBJ2-7; D perhaps matches TRBD1 (6 bases). The CDR3 is made up of 14 amino acids. The germline V gene encodes CDR1 LNHDA and CDR2 SQIVND (reference sequence). The V gene lost 5 bases and the J gene lost 3 bases, with 14 bases spanning the gap. The CDR3 coding sequence is TGTGCCAGTAGTCCCGGGACACCTGACTACGAGCAGTACTTC. This codes for CASSPGTPDYEQYF.

This clone is medium-sized by share. CDR3 amino acids: CASTGKGEGRGGDEQFF. The CDR3 DNA reads as TGCGCCAGCACGGGGAAGGGGGAGGGCCGGGGTGGTGATGAGCAGTTCTTC. The chain carries TRBV5-1 and TRBJ2-1, with D possibly matching TRBD2 (7 bases). Trimming removed 6 bases at V and 8 bases at J, with 27 bases between. CDR1 and CDR2 from the germline V gene are SGHRS and YFSETQ. This CDR3 has 17 residues.